This T cell receptor (beta chain) was observed in a study of blood T cells in healthy people across ages. Study conclusions and caveats: Diversity of TCR beta correlated strongly with naive T cell percentage.

Total RNA was isolated from each sample in quantities of at least 6 micrograms. Primers used in a second PCR of about 6 to 11 cycles were a sample-barcoded 5' primer and a J-beta primer mix. Template switching added a 12-random-nucleotide identifier to every cDNA molecule. Every sample gave at least 2.5 million paired-end reads containing CDR3. Each CDR3 protein is one row after TCRdb ran MiXCR on the 5' RACE reads. The sample lists some 900,000 distinct CDR3 sequences; roughly 43% were seen once. This clonotype was recorded a few times. Its cognate antigen is unknown. This sequence originates from a man in his thirties or forties in good health. Material for sequencing was blood.

CDR3 sequence (DNA): TGCAGTGCCACTCCGAGCGATATGGTCAATCAGCCCCAGCATTTT. Translating gives CSATPSDMVNQPQHF. The chain couples TRBV20-1 to TRBJ1-5; D is unresolved. V lost 6 bases, J lost 3 bases, and 18 bases lay in between. Per germline, CDR1 DFQATT and CDR2 SNEGSKA (reference sequence). The CDR3 runs to 15 residues.